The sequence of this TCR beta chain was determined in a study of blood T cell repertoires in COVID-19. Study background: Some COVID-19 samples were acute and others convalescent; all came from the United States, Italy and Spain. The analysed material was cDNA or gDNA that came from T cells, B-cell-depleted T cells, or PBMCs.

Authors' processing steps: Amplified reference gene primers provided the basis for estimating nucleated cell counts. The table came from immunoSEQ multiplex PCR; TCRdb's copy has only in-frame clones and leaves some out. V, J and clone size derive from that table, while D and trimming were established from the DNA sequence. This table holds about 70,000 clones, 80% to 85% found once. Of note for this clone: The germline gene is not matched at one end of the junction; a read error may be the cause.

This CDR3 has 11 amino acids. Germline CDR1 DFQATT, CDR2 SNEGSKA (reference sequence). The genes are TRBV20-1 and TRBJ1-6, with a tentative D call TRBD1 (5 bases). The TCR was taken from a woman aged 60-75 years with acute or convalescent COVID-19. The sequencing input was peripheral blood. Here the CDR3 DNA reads TGCAGTGCTAGAGATAGTGGACAACCCACATTT. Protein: CSARDSGQPTF.